This T cell receptor beta chain was obtained from a study of beta chain features in type 1 diabetes. Germline V gene lookup returns CDR1 SGHAT and CDR2 FQNNGV. The CDR3 is 15 residues long. V lost 5 bases and J lost 8; bases outside the gene matches: 11. Sequencing targeted expressed TCRB transcripts, as all isolated RNA had been reverse transcribed. The table came from immunoSEQ multiplex PCR; TCRdb's copy has only in-frame clones and leaves some out. The profile covers around 300,000 clones, with approximately 10% appearing a single time and around 0.015% taken by the ten largest. The chain is built from TRBV11-2 and TRBJ2-1, with 8 bases aligning to TRBD2. The TCR originated in a woman younger than 45 in good health. The sample consisted of naive CD4+ T cells from blood. CDR3 amino acids: CASSRILAGIDEQFF. Written as DNA, the CDR3 is TGTGCCAGCAGCCGGATCCTAGCGGGTATAGATGAGCAGTTCTTC.